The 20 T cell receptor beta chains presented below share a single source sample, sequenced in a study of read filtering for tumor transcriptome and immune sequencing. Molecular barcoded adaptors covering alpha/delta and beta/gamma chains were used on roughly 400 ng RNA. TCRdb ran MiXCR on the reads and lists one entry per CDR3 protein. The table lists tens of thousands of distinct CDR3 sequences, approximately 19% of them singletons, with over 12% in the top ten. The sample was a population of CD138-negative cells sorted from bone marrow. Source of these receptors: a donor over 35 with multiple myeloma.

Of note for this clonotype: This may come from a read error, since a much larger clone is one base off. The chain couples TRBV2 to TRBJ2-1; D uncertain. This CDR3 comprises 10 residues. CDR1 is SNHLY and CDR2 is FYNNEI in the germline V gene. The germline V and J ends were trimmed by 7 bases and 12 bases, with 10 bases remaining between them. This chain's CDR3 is CASNSPGQFF. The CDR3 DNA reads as TGTGCCAGCAATAGCCCTGGGCAGTTCTTC.

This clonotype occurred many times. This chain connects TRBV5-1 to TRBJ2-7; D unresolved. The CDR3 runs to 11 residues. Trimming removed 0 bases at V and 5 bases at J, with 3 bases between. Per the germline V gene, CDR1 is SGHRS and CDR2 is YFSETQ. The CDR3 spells CASSLEDEQYF. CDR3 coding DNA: TGCGCCAGCAGCTTGGAGGACGAGCAGTACTTC.

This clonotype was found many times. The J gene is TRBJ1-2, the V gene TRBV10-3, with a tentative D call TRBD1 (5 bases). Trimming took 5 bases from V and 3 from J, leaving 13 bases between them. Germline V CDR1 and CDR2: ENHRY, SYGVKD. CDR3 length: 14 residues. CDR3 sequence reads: CAISRQRPYYGYTF. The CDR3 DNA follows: TGTGCCATCAGTCGACAGAGGCCCTACTATGGCTACACCTTC.

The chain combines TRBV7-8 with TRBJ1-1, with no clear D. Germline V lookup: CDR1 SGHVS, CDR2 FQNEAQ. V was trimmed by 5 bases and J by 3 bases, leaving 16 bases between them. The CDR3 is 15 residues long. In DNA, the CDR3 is TGTGCCAGCAGCCCACGGCCAGGATCGGACACTGAAGCTTTCTTT. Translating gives CASSPRPGSDTEAFF.

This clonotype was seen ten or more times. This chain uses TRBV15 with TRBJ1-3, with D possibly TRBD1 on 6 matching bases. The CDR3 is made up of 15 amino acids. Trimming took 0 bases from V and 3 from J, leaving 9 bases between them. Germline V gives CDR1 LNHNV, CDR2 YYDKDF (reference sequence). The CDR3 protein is CATSRDTGSGNTIYF. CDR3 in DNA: TGTGCCACCAGCAGAGATACAGGGAGTGGAAACACCATATATTTT.

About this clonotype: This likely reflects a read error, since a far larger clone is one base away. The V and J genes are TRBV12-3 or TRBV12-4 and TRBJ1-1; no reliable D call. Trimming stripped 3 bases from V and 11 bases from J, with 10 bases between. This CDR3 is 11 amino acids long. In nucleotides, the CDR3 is TGTGCCAGCAGTTTTAGGGTAATGGCTTTCTTT. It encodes CASSFRVMAFF.

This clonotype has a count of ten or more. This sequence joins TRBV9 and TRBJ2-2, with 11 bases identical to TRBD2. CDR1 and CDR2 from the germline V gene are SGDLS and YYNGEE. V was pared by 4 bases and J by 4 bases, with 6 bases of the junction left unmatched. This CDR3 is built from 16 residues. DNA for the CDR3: TGTGCCAGCAGCCCTGGGGGACTAGCGGTCACCGGGGAGCTGTTTTTT. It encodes CASSPGGLAVTGELFF.

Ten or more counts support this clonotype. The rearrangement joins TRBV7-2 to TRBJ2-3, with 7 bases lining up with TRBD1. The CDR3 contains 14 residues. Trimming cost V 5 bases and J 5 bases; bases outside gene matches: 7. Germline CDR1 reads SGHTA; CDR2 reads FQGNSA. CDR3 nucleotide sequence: TGTGCCAGCAGCCTGGGACAGCTTTTAGATACGCAGTATTTT. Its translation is CASSLGQLLDTQYF. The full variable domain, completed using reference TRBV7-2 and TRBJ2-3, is GAGVSQSPSNKVTEKGKDVELRCDPISGHTALYWYRQSLGQGLEFLIYFQGNSAPDKSGLPSDRFSAERTGGSVSTLTIQRTQQEDSAVYLCASSLGQLLDTQYFGPGTRLTVL.

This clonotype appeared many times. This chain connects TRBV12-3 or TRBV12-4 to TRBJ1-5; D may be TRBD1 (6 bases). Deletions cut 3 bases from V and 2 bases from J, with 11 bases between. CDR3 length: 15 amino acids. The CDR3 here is CASSFKGDGNQPQHF. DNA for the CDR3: TGTGCCAGCAGTTTCAAGGGGGATGGCAATCAGCCCCAGCATTTT.

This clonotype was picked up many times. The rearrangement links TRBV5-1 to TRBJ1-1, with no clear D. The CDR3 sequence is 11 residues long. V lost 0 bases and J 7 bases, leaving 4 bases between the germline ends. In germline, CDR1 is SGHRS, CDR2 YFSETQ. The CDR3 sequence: CASSLGVEAFF. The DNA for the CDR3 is TGCGCCAGCAGCTTGGGGGTTGAAGCTTTCTTT.

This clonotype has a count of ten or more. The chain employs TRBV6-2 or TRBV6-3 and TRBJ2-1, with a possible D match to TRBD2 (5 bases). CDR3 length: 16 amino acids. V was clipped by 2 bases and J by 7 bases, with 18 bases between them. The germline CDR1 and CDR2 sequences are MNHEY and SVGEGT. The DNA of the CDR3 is TGTGCCAGCAGTTACCCAAGGACCCCGAGGGCGAATGAGCAGTTCTTC. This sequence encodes CASSYPRTPRANEQFF.

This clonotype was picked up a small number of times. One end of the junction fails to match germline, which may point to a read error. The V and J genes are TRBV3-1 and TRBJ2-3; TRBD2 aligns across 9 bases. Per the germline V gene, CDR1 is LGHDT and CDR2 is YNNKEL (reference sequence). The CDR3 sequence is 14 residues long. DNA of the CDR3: TGTGCCGGCAGCCAAGCTAGCGGGGCAAATACGCAGTATTTT. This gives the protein CAGSQASGANTQYF.

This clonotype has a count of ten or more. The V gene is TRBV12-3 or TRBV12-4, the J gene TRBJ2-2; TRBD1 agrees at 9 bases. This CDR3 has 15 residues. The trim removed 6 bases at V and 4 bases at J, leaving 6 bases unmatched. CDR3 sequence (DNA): TGTGCCAGCAGAACCGCGGGACAGGGCACCGGGGAGCTGTTTTTT. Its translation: CASRTAGQGTGELFF.

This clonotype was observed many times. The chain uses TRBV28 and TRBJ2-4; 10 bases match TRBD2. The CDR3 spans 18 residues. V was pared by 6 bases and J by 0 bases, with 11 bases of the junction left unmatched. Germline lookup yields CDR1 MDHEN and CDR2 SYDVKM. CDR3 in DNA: TGTGCCAGCAGGCCTAGCGGGAGCAGGGGGGTAGCCAAAAACATTCAGTACTTC. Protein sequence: CASRPSGSRGVAKNIQYF. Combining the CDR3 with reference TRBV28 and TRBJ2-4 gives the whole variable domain DVKVTQSSRYLVKRTGEKVFLECVQDMDHENMFWYRQDPGLGLRLIYFSYDVKMKEKGDIPEGYSVSREKKERFSLILESASTNQTSMYLCASRPSGSRGVAKNIQYFGAGTRLSVL.

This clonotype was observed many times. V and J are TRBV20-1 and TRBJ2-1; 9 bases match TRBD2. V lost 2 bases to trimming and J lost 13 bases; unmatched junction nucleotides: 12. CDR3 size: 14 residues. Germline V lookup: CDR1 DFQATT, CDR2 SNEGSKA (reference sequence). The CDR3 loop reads CSARPPLAGGPQFF. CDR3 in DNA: TGCAGTGCTAGACCCCCACTTGCGGGGGGGCCTCAGTTCTTC.

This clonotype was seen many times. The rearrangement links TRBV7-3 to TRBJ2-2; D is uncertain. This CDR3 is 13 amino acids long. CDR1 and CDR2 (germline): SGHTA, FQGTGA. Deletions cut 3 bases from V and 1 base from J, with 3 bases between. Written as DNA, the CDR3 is TGTGCCAGCAGCTTCGTGAACACCGGGGAGCTGTTTTTT. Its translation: CASSFVNTGELFF.

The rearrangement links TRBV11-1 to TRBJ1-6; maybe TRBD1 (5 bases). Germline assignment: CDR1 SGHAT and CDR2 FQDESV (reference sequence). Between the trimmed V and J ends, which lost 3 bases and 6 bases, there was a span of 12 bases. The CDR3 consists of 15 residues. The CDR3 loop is CASSFSLDSNSPLHF. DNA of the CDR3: TGTGCCAGCAGCTTCAGCCTCGACAGTAATTCACCCCTCCACTTT.

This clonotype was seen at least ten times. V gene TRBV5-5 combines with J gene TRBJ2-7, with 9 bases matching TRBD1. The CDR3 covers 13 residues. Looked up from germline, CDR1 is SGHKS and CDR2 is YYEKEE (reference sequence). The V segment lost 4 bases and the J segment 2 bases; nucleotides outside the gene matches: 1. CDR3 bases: TGTGCCAGCAGCCGACAGGGGGCCTACGAGCAGTACTTC. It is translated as CASSRQGAYEQYF.

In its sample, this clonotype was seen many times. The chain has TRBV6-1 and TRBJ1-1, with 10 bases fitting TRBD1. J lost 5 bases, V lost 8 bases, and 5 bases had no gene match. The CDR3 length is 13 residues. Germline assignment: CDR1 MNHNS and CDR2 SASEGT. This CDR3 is CASFRDRGTEAFF. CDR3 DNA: TGTGCCAGCTTCCGGGACAGGGGTACTGAAGCTTTCTTT.

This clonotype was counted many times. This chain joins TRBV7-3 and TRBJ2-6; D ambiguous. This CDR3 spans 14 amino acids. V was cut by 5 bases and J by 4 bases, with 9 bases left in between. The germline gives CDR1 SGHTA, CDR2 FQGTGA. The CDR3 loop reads CASSPGLGANVLTF. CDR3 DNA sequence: TGTGCCAGCAGCCCCGGCCTGGGGGCCAACGTCCTGACTTTC.